This entry is about one T cell receptor (beta chain). Its antigen remains unknown. This specimen belongs to a study of T cell responses to AZD1222 COVID-19 vaccine. Findings of the study overall: Along spike, vaccine-associated CD4 TCRs were found throughout, with dominance at 160-218 and 743-854. In all cases, repertoires were sampled only after the peak T cell response.

Per germline, CDR1 MGHRA and CDR2 YSYEKL. The CDR3 spans 13 residues. V was cut by 1 base and J by 7 bases, with 10 bases left in between. The method was immunoSEQ multiplex PCR; TCRdb's version includes in-frame clones alone and lacks a portion of them. In the table there are about 130,000 clones, more than 70% of which are singletons. The TCR was taken from an adult in good health. The specimen comprised peripheral blood, sampled on day 0 of AZD1222 vaccination. The chain recombines TRBV4-1 with TRBJ1-2; D call uncertain. The CDR3 loop is CASSQGGGSGYTF. The CDR3 DNA reads TGCGCCAGCAGCCAAGGAGGAGGAAGTGGCTACACCTTC.